This TCR beta chain appears in the sequencing data of a study of cytomegalovirus exposure and HLA in healthy donors. The PCR had 60 Vbeta and 13 Jbeta primers. TCRdb's copy holds only in-frame clones and misses some; the assay was immunoSEQ multiplex PCR. The table records more than 80,000 clones, 86% of them present only once. After removal of 1 base from V and 2 bases from J, the junction contained 8 bases not matched to a gene. This CDR3 has 16 amino acids. Germline lookup yields CDR1 ENHRY and CDR2 SYGVKD. General study findings and limits: Later analysis identified several of the most significant clusters that appeared linked to common viral pathogens. In vitro confirmation showed a few CMV-associated chains to be CMV antigen specific. Most subjects' HLA-A and HLA-B alleles were reportedly predicted from TCR beta sequences.

Worth noting for this clone: Its antigen remains unidentified.

In nominal health when sampled, donors likely had unrecorded immune exposures nonetheless. The rearrangement joins TRBV10-3 to TRBJ2-7, with TRBD1 matching 7 bases. The clonotype was recovered from a man aged 25-45 years in good health and CMV-seropositive. The sample taken for sequencing was PBMCs. The DNA for the CDR3 is TGTGCCATCAGTGAGTTCGATACAGGGGTTCCCTACGAGCAGTACTTC. Translating gives CAISEFDTGVPYEQYF.